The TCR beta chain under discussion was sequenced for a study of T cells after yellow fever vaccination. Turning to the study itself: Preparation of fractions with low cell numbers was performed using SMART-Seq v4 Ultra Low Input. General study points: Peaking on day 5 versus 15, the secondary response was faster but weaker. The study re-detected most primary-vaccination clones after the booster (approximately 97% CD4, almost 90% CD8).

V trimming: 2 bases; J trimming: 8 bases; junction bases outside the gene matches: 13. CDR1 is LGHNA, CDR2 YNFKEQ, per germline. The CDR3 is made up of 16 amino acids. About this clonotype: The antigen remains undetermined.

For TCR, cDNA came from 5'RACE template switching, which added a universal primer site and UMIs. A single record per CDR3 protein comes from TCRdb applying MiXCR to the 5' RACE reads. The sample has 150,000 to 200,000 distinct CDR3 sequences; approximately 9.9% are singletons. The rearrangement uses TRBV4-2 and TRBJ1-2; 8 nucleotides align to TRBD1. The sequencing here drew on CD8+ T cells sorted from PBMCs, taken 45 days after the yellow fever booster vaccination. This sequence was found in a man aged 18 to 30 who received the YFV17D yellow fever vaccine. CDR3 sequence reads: CASSQPFDRGVGGYTF. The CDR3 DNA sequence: TGTGCCAGCAGCCAACCCTTCGACAGGGGAGTCGGGGGCTACACCTTC.